This TCR beta chain was recorded in a study of T cell repertoires in cytomegalovirus infection. In the study overall: Newly reported HLA-C-restricted and thoroughly characterized HLA-B-restricted CMV epitopes were employed. Carrying CMV and the relevant HLA type showed in public TCR beta signatures.

MiXCR, run by TCRdb on the reads, gives a single entry per CDR3 protein. The repertoire consists of around 78,000 distinct CDR3 sequences, with about 24% occurring once and the leading ten covering 50%. Germline loops: CDR1 MDHEN, CDR2 SYDVKM. Trimming took 5 bases from V and 2 from J, leaving 13 bases between them. There are 15 residues in the CDR3. This clonotype appeared a few times. Its target is not known. Study-wide points: Cumulative frequency (of public TCR beta family members) identified carriers of CMV plus the relevant HLA. Clonotype analysis showed dominance of the ex vivo response by HLA-C-restricted CMV-specific TCR beta clonotypes.

This clonotype originated in a human donor in good health (CMV status not recorded). Some clones in this sample may be carry-over from other donors' samples. The chain is built from TRBV28 and TRBJ2-4; D is uncertain. The sample in question was CD8+ T cells from cultured PBMCs, obtained from culture after CMV antigen stimulation. CDR3 in amino acids: CASSGVEGSKNIQYF. The CDR3 DNA is TGTGCCAGCAGTGGGGTGGAAGGTTCCAAAAACATTCAGTACTTC.